Following are 24 T cell receptor beta chains from one sample sequenced in a study of blood T cell repertoires in COVID-19. Here immunoSEQ multiplex PCR was the method, and the copy in TCRdb shows in-frame clones only, minus some. The table shows about 46,000 clones, with over 70% occurring only once. The specimen sequenced was peripheral blood. The source is a middle-aged man with acute or convalescent COVID-19.

The J gene is TRBJ1-2, the V gene TRBV6-5; perhaps TRBD1 as D (6 bases). The CDR3 consists of 15 residues. Germline loops: CDR1 MNHEY, CDR2 SVGAGI. V lost 4 bases and J 1 base, leaving 13 bases between the germline ends. CDR3 in amino acids: CASSFRGSFNYGYTF. The CDR3 bases are TGTGCCAGCAGTTTCAGGGGCAGCTTTAACTATGGCTACACCTTC.

This clone was counted a single time. The chain uses TRBV4-2 and TRBJ2-1; 10 bases fit TRBD2. CDR3 length equals 16 residues. J was trimmed by 10 bases and V by 5 bases; bases with no gene match: 14. The germline gives CDR1 LGHNA, CDR2 YNFKEQ. The chain's CDR3 is CASSSRLAGSTSEQFF. CDR3 sequence (DNA): TGTGCCAGCAGCTCAAGACTAGCGGGTAGTACGAGCGAGCAGTTCTTC.

This clone was observed a single time. The genes are TRBV27 and TRBJ2-5; D might be TRBD2 (6 bases). Germline V lookup: CDR1 MNHEY, CDR2 SMNVEV (reference sequence). This CDR3 is 14 amino acids long. V was cut by 2 bases and J by 5 bases, with 12 bases left in between. The CDR3 DNA is TGTGCCAGCAGTTTAGCCAGGAGGGCGGAGACCCAGTACTTC. Its translation: CASSLARRAETQYF.

V usage is TRBV6-5 and J usage is TRBJ2-2; D perhaps matches TRBD2 (6 bases). V shed 11 bases and J shed 6 bases, with 13 bases lying between them. Germline V gene lookup returns CDR1 MNHEY and CDR2 SVGAGI. The CDR3 runs 12 residues. The CDR3 bases are TGTGCCGTAAGGCGGGATCCCGGGGAGCTGTTTTTT. Protein sequence: CAVRRDPGELFF.

The J gene is TRBJ1-5, the V gene TRBV6-5; TRBD1 matches 11 bases. The CDR3 runs 13 residues. Losses at the gene ends were 6 bases for V and 5 bases for J; bases not matched to a gene: 0. Germline V gene sequence: CDR1 MNHEY, CDR2 SVGAGI. Here the CDR3 DNA reads TGTGCCAGCAGGGGACAGGGGGATCAGCCCCAGCATTTT. Translating gives CASRGQGDQPQHF.

This clone occurred once. This sequence joins TRBV4-2 and TRBJ1-6; D call uncertain. This CDR3 spans 14 amino acids. V dropped 3 bases and J dropped 6 bases, with 9 bases sitting between them. Per the germline V gene, CDR1 is LGHNA and CDR2 is YNFKEQ. The CDR3, as DNA: TGTGCCAGCAGCCAGGGCGGGTCTAATTCACCCCTCCACTTT. Translating gives CASSQGGSNSPLHF.

This sequence joins TRBV6-6 and TRBJ1-1, with TRBD1 identical over 9 bases. The V and J ends lost 6 bases and 11 bases, in that order; junction bases with no gene match: 7. Germline V gene lookup returns CDR1 MNHNY and CDR2 SVGAGI (reference sequence). CDR3 length: 12 amino acids. The CDR3 sequence is CASRRRDREAFF. For the CDR3, the DNA is TGTGCCAGCAGACGAAGGGACAGGGAGGCTTTCTTT.

This clone appeared a few times. V gene TRBV5-1 combines with J gene TRBJ1-2; possibly TRBD1 for D (6 bases). V dropped 0 bases and J dropped 4 bases, with 13 bases sitting between them. CDR1 and CDR2 (germline): SGHRS, YFSETQ. The length of the CDR3 is 15 residues. CDR3 amino acids: CASSLGLGAVYGYTF. The CDR3 DNA follows: TGCGCCAGCAGCTTGGGTCTGGGGGCGGTCTATGGCTACACCTTC.

This sequence joins TRBV7-2 and TRBJ1-4; D remains ambiguous. Per germline, CDR1 SGHTA and CDR2 FQGNSA. Trimming cost V 5 bases and J 6 bases, with 13 bases left between them. The CDR3 has 14 amino acids. CDR3 nucleotides: TGTGCCAGCAGCCCTAGCCGGACGGATGAAAAACTGTTTTTT. Its protein product is CASSPSRTDEKLFF.

The chain combines TRBV6-5 with TRBJ1-5; weak D call: TRBD1 (5 bases). Germline V gene sequence: CDR1 MNHEY, CDR2 SVGAGI. The CDR3 spans 15 residues. Trimming removed 7 bases at V and 7 bases at J, with 20 bases between. The CDR3 region has the DNA TGTGCCAGCATAACGGGGCCCTATGGGGGGCAGCCCCAGCATTTT. Its translation: CASITGPYGGQPQHF.

V and J are TRBV27 and TRBJ2-7; TRBD1 matches 10 bases. CDR3 length: 16 amino acids. The V segment lost 5 bases and the J segment 5 bases; nucleotides outside the gene matches: 12. Germline assignment: CDR1 MNHEY and CDR2 SMNVEV (reference sequence). The CDR3 nucleotides read TGTGCCAGCAGTACCCGACAGGGGGCCAGGGAGGACGAGCAGTACTTC. Translating it yields CASSTRQGAREDEQYF.

The chain recombines TRBV21-1 with TRBJ1-6; the D call in the table, TRBD1, was not verified against the DNA. TRBV21-1 is deemed a pseudogene. This CDR3 region has 16 residues. This CDR3 is CASSMTGKSYNSPLHF. The CDR3 bases are TGTGCCAGCAGCATGACAGGGAAGTCCTATAATTCACCCCTCCACTTT.

V gene TRBV5-4 combines with J gene TRBJ1-1; 9 positions agree with TRBD1. V gave up 4 bases and J gave up 1 base; unmatched junction bases: 5. This CDR3 is built from 15 residues. CDR1 and CDR2 from the germline V gene are SGHNT and YYREEE (reference sequence). This CDR3 is CASSRGGQGNTEAFF. CDR3 coding DNA: TGTGCCAGCAGCAGGGGGGGACAGGGGAACACTGAAGCTTTCTTT.

V gene TRBV30 combines with J gene TRBJ1-5; weak D call: TRBD1 (6 bases). Per the germline V gene, CDR1 is GTSNPN and CDR2 is SVGIG (reference sequence). With 1 base removed from V and 5 bases from J, the gap between germline ends came to 12 bases. This CDR3 region has 14 residues. CDR3 coding DNA: TGTGCCTGGAGTGGAAGGACAGAGGATCAGCCCCAGCATTTT. This gives the protein CAWSGRTEDQPQHF. Complete variable domain (other parts from reference TRBV30 and TRBJ1-5): SQTIHQWPATLVQPVGSPLSLECTVEGTSNPNLYWYRQAAGRGLQLLFYSVGIGQISSEVPQNLSASRPQDRQFILSSKKLLLSDSGFYLCAWSGRTEDQPQHFGDGTRLSIL.

The count of this clone is one. The chain is built from TRBV27 and TRBJ2-5; D is ambiguous. The V gene lost 1 base and the J gene lost 0 bases, with 6 bases spanning the gap. The CDR3 runs 14 residues. Germline V gene lookup returns CDR1 MNHEY and CDR2 SMNVEV (reference sequence). CDR3 amino acids: CASSLLAYQETQYF. The CDR3 region has the DNA TGTGCCAGCAGTTTATTGGCCTACCAAGAGACCCAGTACTTC.

The V and J genes are TRBV5-5 and TRBJ2-3; 10 positions agree with TRBD2. The V and J ends lost 0 bases and 5 bases, in that order; junction bases with no gene match: 6. Germline-derived CDR1 and CDR2 are SGHKS and YYEKEE (reference sequence). The CDR3 runs 16 residues. The CDR3 DNA is TGTGCCAGCAGCTTGGGGCTAGCGGGGGCGGGAGATACGCAGTATTTT. As protein: CASSLGLAGAGDTQYF.

The chain employs TRBV9 and TRBJ2-1, with 9 bases lining up with TRBD2. Germline loops: CDR1 SGDLS, CDR2 YYNGEE. Losses at the gene ends were 2 bases for V and 8 bases for J; bases not matched to a gene: 5. The CDR3 has 14 amino acids. Here the CDR3 DNA reads TGTGCCAGCAGCGTCACGGGACTAGCATATGAGCAGTTCTTC. Translation: CASSVTGLAYEQFF.

This chain uses TRBV2 with TRBJ2-7; TRBD1 matches 9 bases. This CDR3 spans 14 amino acids. Germline CDR1 reads SNHLY; CDR2 reads FYNNEI. V gave up 7 bases and J gave up 2 bases; unmatched junction bases: 6. CDR3 sequence: CASKDRGPTYEQYF. In DNA form, the CDR3 reads TGTGCCAGCAAGGACAGGGGCCCAACCTACGAGCAGTACTTC.

The gene calls are TRBV10-2 and TRBJ2-5, with D uncertain. V was clipped by 5 bases and J by 7 bases, with 14 bases between them. Looked up from germline, CDR1 is WSHSY and CDR2 is SAAADI. This CDR3 is 13 amino acids long. The CDR3 DNA reads as TGCGCCAGCAGTTCCGACTCCGCGCGGACCCAGTACTTC. Its protein is CASSSDSARTQYF.

The V call is TRBV19, the J call TRBJ1-1; 11 nucleotides match TRBD1. CDR1 is LNHDA and CDR2 is SQIVND in the germline V gene (reference sequence). V shed 6 bases and J 0 bases; nucleotides not matched to a gene: 9. CDR3 length: 17 amino acids. CDR3 residues: CASSHGTGGRVNTEAFF. The DNA of the CDR3 is TGTGCCAGTAGCCACGGGACAGGGGGTAGGGTGAACACTGAAGCTTTCTTT. Full variable domain (remainder filled in from reference TRBV19 and TRBJ1-1): DGGITQSPKYLFRKEGQNVTLSCEQNLNHDAMYWYRQDPGQGLRLIYYSQIVNDFQKGDIAEGYSVSREKKESFPLTVTSAQKNPTAFYLCASSHGTGGRVNTEAFFGQGTRLTVV.

The J gene is TRBJ1-5, the V gene TRBV24-1, with TRBD1 as a possible D gene (5 bases). Trimming shortened V by 3 bases and J by 4 bases, and 9 bases separated the two germline ends. The CDR3 has 14 amino acids. The germline CDR1 and CDR2 sequences are KGHDR and SFDVKD. CDR3 sequence (DNA): TGTGCCACCAGTGATGAGACAGTTAATCAGCCCCAGCATTTT. This gives the protein CATSDETVNQPQHF.

The chain is built from TRBV6-6 and TRBJ1-1; D may be TRBD1 (6 bases). V lost 7 bases and J lost 4, with 10 bases in between. Germline V gives CDR1 MNHNY, CDR2 SVGAGI (reference sequence). The CDR3 loop spans 12 amino acids. The CDR3 is CASIPTGTEAFF. As DNA, the CDR3 is TGTGCCAGCATCCCGACAGGCACTGAAGCTTTCTTT.

The V call is TRBV11-2, the J call TRBJ1-1, with D perhaps matching TRBD1 (5 bases). Germline V gene sequence: CDR1 SGHAT, CDR2 FQNNGV. The CDR3 runs to 16 residues. Trimming pared 1 base from V and 0 bases from J, leaving 12 bases between. The CDR3 is CASSLGAGGVNTEAFF. In nucleotides, the CDR3 is TGTGCCAGCAGCTTAGGGGCAGGAGGGGTGAACACTGAAGCTTTCTTT.

The rearrangement links TRBV11-2 to TRBJ2-1; no reliable D call. The CDR3 contains 15 residues. CDR1 is SGHAT and CDR2 is FQNNGV in the germline V gene. The V and J ends lost 3 bases and 3 bases respectively, with 12 bases between them. CDR3 sequence reads: CASSLVESDYNEQFF. As DNA, the CDR3 is TGTGCCAGCAGCTTGGTCGAGTCTGACTACAATGAGCAGTTCTTC.